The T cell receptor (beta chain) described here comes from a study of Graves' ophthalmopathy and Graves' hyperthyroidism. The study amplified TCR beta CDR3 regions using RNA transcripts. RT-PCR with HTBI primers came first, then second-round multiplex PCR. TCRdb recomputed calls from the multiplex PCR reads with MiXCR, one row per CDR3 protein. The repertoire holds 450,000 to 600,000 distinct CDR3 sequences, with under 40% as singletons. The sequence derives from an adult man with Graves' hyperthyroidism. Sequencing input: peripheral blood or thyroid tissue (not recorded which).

CDR3 residues: CATSGASEGADYGYTF. The DNA for the CDR3 is TGTGCCACCAGTGGTGCCTCCGAGGGGGCTGACTATGGCTACACCTTC. The V call is TRBV24-1, the J call TRBJ1-2; 7 positions match TRBD1. Germline V lookup: CDR1 KGHDR, CDR2 SFDVKD. J was trimmed by 3 bases and V by 5 bases; bases with no gene match: 11. The CDR3 is 16 residues long.